This section outlines one T cell receptor (beta chain) sequence together with its context. The sample is drawn from a study of blood T cell repertoires in COVID-19. Germline V gives CDR1 SGDLS, CDR2 YYNGEE. There are 16 residues in the CDR3. J lost 7 bases, V lost 0 bases, and 4 bases had no gene match. TCRdb keeps only in-frame clones here, not all; method: immunoSEQ multiplex PCR. Of 350,000 to 550,000 clones in the sample, nearly 90% were seen once. Specimen: PBMCs or T cells enriched from blood (not recorded which). The clonotype comes from a woman under 30 with acute COVID-19. The chain recombines TRBV9 with TRBJ2-2; TRBD2 matches 12 bases. CDR3 sequence (DNA): TGTGCCAGCAGCGTAGACCTAGCGGGGGGGCTCGGGGAGCTGTTTTTT. Translating gives CASSVDLAGGLGELFF.